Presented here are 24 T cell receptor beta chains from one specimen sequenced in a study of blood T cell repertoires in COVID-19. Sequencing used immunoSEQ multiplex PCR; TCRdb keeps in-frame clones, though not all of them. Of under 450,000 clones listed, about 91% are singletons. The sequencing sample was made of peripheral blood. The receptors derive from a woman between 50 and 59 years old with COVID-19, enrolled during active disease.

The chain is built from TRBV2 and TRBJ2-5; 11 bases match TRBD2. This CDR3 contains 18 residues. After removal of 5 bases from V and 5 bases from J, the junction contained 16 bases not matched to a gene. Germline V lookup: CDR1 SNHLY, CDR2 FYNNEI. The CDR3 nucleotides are TGTGCCAGCAGTCGCCCAGCTAGCGGGGGGTCGGGGTATGAGACCCAGTACTTC. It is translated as CASSRPASGGSGYETQYF.

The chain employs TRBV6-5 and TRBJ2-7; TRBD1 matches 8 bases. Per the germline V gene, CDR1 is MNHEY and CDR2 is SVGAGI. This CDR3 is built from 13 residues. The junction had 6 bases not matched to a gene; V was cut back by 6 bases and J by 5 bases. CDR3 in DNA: TGTGCCAGCAGGGGGGACAGGAACGACGAGCAGTACTTC. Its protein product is CASRGDRNDEQYF.

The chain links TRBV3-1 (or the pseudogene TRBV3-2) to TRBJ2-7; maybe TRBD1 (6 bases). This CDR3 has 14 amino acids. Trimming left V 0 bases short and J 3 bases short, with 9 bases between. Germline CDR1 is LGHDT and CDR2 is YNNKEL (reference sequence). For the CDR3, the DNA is TGTGCCAGCAGCCAAGAGGGGGCGAGCTACGAGCAGTACTTC. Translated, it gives CASSQEGASYEQYF.

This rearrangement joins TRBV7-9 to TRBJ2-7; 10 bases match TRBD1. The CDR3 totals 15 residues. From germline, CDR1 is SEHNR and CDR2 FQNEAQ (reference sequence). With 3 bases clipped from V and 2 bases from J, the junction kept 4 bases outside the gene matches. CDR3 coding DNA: TGTGCCAGCAGCTTGCCGGGGACAGGGGCCTACGAGCAGTACTTC. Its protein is CASSLPGTGAYEQYF.

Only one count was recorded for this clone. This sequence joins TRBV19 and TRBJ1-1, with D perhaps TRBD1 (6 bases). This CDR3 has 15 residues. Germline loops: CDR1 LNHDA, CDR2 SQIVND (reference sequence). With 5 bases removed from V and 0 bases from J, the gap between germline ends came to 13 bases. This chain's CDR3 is CASSPDRHLNTEAFF. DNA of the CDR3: TGTGCCAGTAGTCCGGACAGACATTTGAACACTGAAGCTTTCTTT. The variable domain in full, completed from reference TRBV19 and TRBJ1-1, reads DGGITQSPKYLFRKEGQNVTLSCEQNLNHDAMYWYRQDPGQGLRLIYYSQIVNDFQKGDIAEGYSVSREKKESFPLTVTSAQKNPTAFYLCASSPDRHLNTEAFFGQGTRLTVV.

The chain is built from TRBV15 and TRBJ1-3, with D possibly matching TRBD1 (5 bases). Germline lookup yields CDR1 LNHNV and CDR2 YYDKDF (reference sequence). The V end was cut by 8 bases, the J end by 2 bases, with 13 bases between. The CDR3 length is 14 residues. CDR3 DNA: TGTGCCACCCAGCCAGGGCCAACTGGAAACACCATATATTTT. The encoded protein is CATQPGPTGNTIYF.

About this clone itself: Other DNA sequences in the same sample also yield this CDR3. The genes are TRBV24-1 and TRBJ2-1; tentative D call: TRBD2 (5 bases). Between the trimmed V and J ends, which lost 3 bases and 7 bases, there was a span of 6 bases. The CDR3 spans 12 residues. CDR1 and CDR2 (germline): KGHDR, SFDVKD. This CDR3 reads CATSDLANEQFF. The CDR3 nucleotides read TGTGCCACCAGTGATCTAGCAAATGAGCAGTTCTTC.

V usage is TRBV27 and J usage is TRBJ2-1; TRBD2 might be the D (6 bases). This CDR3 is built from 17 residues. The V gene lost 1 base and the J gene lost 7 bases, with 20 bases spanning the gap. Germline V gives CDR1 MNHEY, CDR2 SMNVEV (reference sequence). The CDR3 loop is CASSLLGGSGSRNEQFF. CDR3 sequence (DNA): TGTGCCAGCAGTTTATTAGGAGGGTCGGGAAGTAGGAATGAGCAGTTCTTC.

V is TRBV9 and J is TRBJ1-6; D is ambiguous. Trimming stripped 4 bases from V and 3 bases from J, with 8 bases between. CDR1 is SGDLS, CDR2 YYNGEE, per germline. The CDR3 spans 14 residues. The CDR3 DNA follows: TGTGCCAGCAGCCCAGGCATCTATAATTCACCCCTCCACTTT. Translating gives CASSPGIYNSPLHF. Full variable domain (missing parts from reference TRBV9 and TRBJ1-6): DSGVTQTPKHLITATGQRVTLRCSPRSGDLSVYWYQQSLDQGLQFLIQYYNGEERAKGNILERFSAQQFPDLHSELNLSSLELGDSALYFCASSPGIYNSPLHFGNGTRLTVT.

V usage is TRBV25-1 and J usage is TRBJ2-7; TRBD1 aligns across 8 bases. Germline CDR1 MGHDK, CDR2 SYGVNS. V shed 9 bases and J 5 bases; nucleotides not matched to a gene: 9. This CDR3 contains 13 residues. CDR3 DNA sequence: TGTGCCAGGCGCCAGGGGGCGCAAGACGAGCAGTACTTC. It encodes CARRQGAQDEQYF.

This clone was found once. This CDR3 is CAIREDRLNSGANVLTF. CDR3 bases: TGTGCCATCAGAGAGGACAGGTTAAACTCTGGGGCCAACGTCCTGACTTTC. The chain has TRBV10-3 and TRBJ2-6, with 7 bases aligning to TRBD1. V lost 6 bases to trimming and J lost 0 bases; unmatched junction nucleotides: 8. The germline V gene encodes CDR1 ENHRY and CDR2 SYGVKD. The CDR3 runs to 17 residues.

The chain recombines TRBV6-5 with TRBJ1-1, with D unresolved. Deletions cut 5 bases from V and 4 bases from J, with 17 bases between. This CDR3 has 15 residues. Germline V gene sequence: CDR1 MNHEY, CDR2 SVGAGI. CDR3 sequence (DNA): TGTGCCAGCAGTCCACGGCCGACGAGGTTCACTGAAGCTTTCTTT. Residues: CASSPRPTRFTEAFF.

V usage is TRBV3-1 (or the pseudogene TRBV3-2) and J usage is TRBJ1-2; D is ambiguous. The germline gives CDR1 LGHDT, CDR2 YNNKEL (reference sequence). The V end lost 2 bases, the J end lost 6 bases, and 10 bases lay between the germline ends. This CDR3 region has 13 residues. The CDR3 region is CASSQLAVNGYTF. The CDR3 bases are TGTGCCAGCAGCCAATTGGCGGTGAATGGCTACACCTTC.

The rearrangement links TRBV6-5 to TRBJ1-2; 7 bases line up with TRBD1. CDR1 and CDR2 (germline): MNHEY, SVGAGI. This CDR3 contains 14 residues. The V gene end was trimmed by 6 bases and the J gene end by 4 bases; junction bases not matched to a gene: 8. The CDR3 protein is CASRARGLSYGYTF. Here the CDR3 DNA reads TGTGCCAGCAGAGCCAGGGGGTTGAGCTATGGCTACACCTTC.

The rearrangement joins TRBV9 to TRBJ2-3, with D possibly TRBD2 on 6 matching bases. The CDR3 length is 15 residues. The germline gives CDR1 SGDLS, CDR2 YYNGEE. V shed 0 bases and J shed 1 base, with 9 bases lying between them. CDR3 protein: CASSVEVAGTDTQYF. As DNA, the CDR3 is TGTGCCAGCAGCGTAGAGGTAGCGGGCACAGATACGCAGTATTTT.

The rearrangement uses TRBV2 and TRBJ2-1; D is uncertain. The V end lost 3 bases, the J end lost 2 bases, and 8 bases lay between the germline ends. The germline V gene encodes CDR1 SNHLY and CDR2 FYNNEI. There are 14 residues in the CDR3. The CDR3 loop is CASSELVTYNEQFF. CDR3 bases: TGTGCCAGCAGTGAGCTAGTCACCTACAATGAGCAGTTCTTC.

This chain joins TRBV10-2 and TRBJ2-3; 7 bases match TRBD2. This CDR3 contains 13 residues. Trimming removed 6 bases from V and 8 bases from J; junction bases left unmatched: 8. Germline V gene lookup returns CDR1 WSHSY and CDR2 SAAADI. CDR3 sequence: CASSGGFSGTQYF. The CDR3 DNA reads TGCGCCAGCAGCGGGGGGTTCTCCGGTACGCAGTATTTT.

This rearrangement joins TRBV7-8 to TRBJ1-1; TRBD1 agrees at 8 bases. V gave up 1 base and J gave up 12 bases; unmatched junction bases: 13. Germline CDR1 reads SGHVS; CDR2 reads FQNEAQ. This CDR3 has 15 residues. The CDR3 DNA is TGTGCCAGCAGCTTAGAGGGACAGGTTATGCAAGTCACTTTCTTT. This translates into CASSLEGQVMQVTFF.

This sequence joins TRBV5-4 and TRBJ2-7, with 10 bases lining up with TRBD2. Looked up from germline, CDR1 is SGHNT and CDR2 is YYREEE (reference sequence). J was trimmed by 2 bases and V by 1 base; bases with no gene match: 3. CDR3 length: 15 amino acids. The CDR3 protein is CASSLSSGGPYEQYF. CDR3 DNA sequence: TGTGCCAGCAGCTTGAGTAGCGGGGGGCCCTACGAGCAGTACTTC.

The CDR3 region is CASSHQLDEQYF. The CDR3 nucleotides are TGTGCCAGCAGCCATCAACTAGACGAGCAGTACTTC. V and J are TRBV5-4 and TRBJ2-7, with a possible D match to TRBD2 (5 bases). This CDR3 has 12 amino acids. V was clipped by 4 bases and J by 5 bases, with 10 bases between them. Germline V CDR1 and CDR2: SGHNT, YYREEE (reference sequence).

The chain's CDR3 is CAWSVMAREETQYF. CDR3 sequence (DNA): TGTGCCTGGAGTGTTATGGCCAGGGAAGAGACCCAGTACTTC. The chain employs TRBV30 and TRBJ2-5; D possibly corresponds to TRBD1 (5 bases). This CDR3 has 14 residues. The V end lost 0 bases, the J end lost 3 bases, and 11 bases lay between the germline ends. CDR1 is GTSNPN and CDR2 is SVGIG in the germline V gene (reference sequence).

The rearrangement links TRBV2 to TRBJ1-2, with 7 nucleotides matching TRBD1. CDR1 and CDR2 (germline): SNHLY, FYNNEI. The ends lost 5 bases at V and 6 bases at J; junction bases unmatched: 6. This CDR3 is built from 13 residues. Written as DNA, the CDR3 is TGTGCCAGCAGTTCCGGGACAGATAATGGCTACACCTTC. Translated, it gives CASSSGTDNGYTF.

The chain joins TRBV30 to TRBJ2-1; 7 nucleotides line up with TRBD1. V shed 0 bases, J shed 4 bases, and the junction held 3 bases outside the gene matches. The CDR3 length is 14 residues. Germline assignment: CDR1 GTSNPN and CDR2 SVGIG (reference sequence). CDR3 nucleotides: TGTGCCTGGAGTGTGGGACAGTCTTACAATGAGCAGTTCTTC. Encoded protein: CAWSVGQSYNEQFF. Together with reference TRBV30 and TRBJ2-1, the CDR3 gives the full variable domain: SQTIHQWPATLVQPVGSPLSLECTVEGTSNPNLYWYRQAAGRGLQLLFYSVGIGQISSEVPQNLSASRPQDRQFILSSKKLLLSDSGFYLCAWSVGQSYNEQFFGPGTRLTVL.

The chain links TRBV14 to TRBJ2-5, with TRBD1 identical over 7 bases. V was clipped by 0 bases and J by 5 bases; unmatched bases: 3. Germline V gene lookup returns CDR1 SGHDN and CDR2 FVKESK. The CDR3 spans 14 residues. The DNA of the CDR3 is TGTGCCAGCAGCCAAGATCCGGACAGGGAGACCCAGTACTTC. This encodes CASSQDPDRETQYF.